Below are 18 T cell receptor beta chains sequenced from a single sample in a study of T cells in Graves' hyperthyroidism and ophthalmopathy. What was amplified from RNA transcripts were TCR beta CDR3 regions. The study used the HTBI primer set for a first-round RT-PCR of the TCR CDR3. In TCRdb, the multiplex PCR reads were re-called with MiXCR into one record per CDR3 protein. The sample carries approximately 330,000 distinct CDR3 sequences, roughly 23% recorded once. Sample: blood. The source is a woman aged 45-65 years with Graves' hyperthyroidism.

This clonotype has a count of ten or more. The CDR3 is CASSLPLQGDNEKLFF. The CDR3 nucleotides are TGTGCCAGCAGTTTACCATTACAGGGAGATAATGAAAAACTGTTTTTT. The genes are TRBV12-3 or TRBV12-4 and TRBJ1-4; D possibly corresponds to TRBD1 (6 bases). Between the trimmed V and J ends, which lost 2 bases and 4 bases, there was a span of 14 bases. The CDR3 runs to 16 residues.

This clonotype came up a few times. The chain joins TRBV5-1 to TRBJ1-4, with 7 positions matching TRBD1. Germline lookup yields CDR1 SGHRS and CDR2 YFSETQ. V shed 6 bases, J shed 5 bases, and the junction held 4 bases outside the gene matches. The CDR3 loop spans 13 amino acids. DNA of the CDR3: TGCGCCAGCAAACAGGGGATAAATGAAAAACTGTTTTTT. Translation gives CASKQGINEKLFF.

This clonotype came up once. The chain employs TRBV6-9 and TRBJ1-1; D is uncertain. CDR3 length: 13 amino acids. Germline loops: CDR1 MNHGY, CDR2 SVAAGI. V dropped 3 bases and J dropped 7 bases, with 12 bases sitting between them. CDR3 bases: TGTGCCAGCAGTTACGTGAGGAACGGTGAAGCTTTCTTT. Its translation: CASSYVRNGEAFF.

This clonotype was found many times. The V and J genes are TRBV28 and TRBJ2-3; 10 nucleotides agree with TRBD2. V trimming: 6 bases; J trimming: 0 bases; junction bases outside the gene matches: 21. Germline V gene data show CDR1 as MDHEN and CDR2 as SYDVKM. The CDR3 is made up of 21 amino acids. The CDR3 DNA follows: TGTGCCAGCAGCCGCCGGTCTTGGTCGGGAGGTAGCGGGAGGAGCACAGATACGCAGTATTTT. This translates into CASSRRSWSGGSGRSTDTQYF.

This clonotype was counted a single time. The conserved closing phenylalanine or tryptophan is absent in this CDR3, likely reflecting a read error. This chain connects TRBV7-2 to TRBJ1-3; a possible D gene is TRBD1 (5 bases). Germline lookup yields CDR1 SGHTA and CDR2 FQGNSA. The CDR3 spans 17 residues. The V gene lost 5 bases and the J gene lost 0 bases, with 17 bases spanning the gap. The CDR3 reads CASSPQGRAFSGNTIYL. CDR3 DNA sequence: TGTGCCAGCAGCCCTCAGGGACGGGCATTCTCTGGAAACACCATATATCTT.

The chain carries TRBV4-2 and TRBJ1-5, with 7 bases identical to TRBD1. The V and J ends lost 1 base and 0 bases, in that order; junction bases with no gene match: 9. This CDR3 spans 18 amino acids. Germline V gene data show CDR1 as LGHNA and CDR2 as YNFKEQ. Here the CDR3 reads CASSQGTGTDISNQPQHF. For the CDR3, the DNA is TGTGCCAGCAGCCAAGGAACCGGGACAGACATTAGCAATCAGCCCCAGCATTTT.

This clonotype was recorded many times. The J gene is TRBJ2-1, the V gene TRBV3-1; D is unresolved. The CDR3 sequence is 12 residues long. Germline V gives CDR1 LGHDT, CDR2 YNNKEL (reference sequence). The ends were cut back, 3 bases at V and 6 bases at J, with 6 bases in the middle. The CDR3 is CASSHLSNEQFF. CDR3 DNA: TGTGCCAGCAGCCACCTATCCAATGAGCAGTTCTTC.

This rearrangement joins TRBV3-1 to TRBJ1-2; D not resolved. Per the germline V gene, CDR1 is LGHDT and CDR2 is YNNKEL (reference sequence). The CDR3 is 15 amino acids. Trimming pared 1 base from V and 5 bases from J, leaving 14 bases between. Here the CDR3 DNA reads TGTGCCAGCAGCCAAGTCGGTCGCCCGTTATATGGCTACACCTTC. Its translation: CASSQVGRPLYGYTF.

This clonotype was picked up many times. V gene TRBV11-3 combines with J gene TRBJ2-7; TRBD1 matches 7 bases. Trimming cost V 4 bases and J 4 bases; bases outside gene matches: 13. The germline V gene has CDR1 SGHNT and CDR2 YENEEA. This CDR3 comprises 16 residues. Here the CDR3 reads CASSSDHRGARYEQYF. The CDR3 DNA is TGTGCCAGCAGCTCCGACCACAGGGGCGCCCGATACGAGCAGTACTTC.

This rearrangement joins TRBV13 to TRBJ2-7, with TRBD2 matching 9 bases. CDR3 size: 15 residues. Germline CDR1 is PRHDT and CDR2 is FYEKMQ (reference sequence). The V gene end was trimmed by 4 bases and the J gene end by 6 bases; junction bases not matched to a gene: 10. DNA of the CDR3: TGTGCCAGCAGCTCTACGACTAGCGGAAAGGGCGAGCAGTACTTC. Translation: CASSSTTSGKGEQYF.

At least ten counts were recorded for this clonotype. The rearrangement joins TRBV20-1 to TRBJ2-4; D is possibly TRBD1 or TRBD2 (5 bases each). CDR1 and CDR2 from the germline V gene are DFQATT and SNEGSKA (reference sequence). The CDR3 has 16 residues. Trimming removed 0 bases from V and 0 bases from J, with 12 bases in between. The CDR3 DNA is TGCAGTGCTAGAGATTGGGACGTAGTAGCCAAAAACATTCAGTACTTC. It codes for CSARDWDVVAKNIQYF.

This clonotype was counted ten times or more. This chain joins TRBV20-1 and TRBJ2-5, with D tentatively TRBD1 (5 bases). This CDR3 comprises 12 residues. The germline CDR1 and CDR2 sequences are DFQATT and SNEGSKA (reference sequence). Trimming took 3 bases from V and 5 from J, leaving 10 bases between them. In DNA form, the CDR3 reads TGCAGTGCTAGGCTACCAGGGGAGACCCAGTACTTC. This codes for CSARLPGETQYF.

The table lists this clonotype with many counts. The chain employs TRBV28 and TRBJ2-3; 11 nucleotides agree with TRBD1. The V gene's germline CDR1 is MDHEN and CDR2 SYDVKM. The CDR3 spans 15 residues. Trimming cost V 2 bases and J 6 bases; bases outside gene matches: 4. CDR3 residues: CASSLGGQGADTQYF. The CDR3 DNA is TGTGCCAGCAGTTTAGGTGGACAGGGGGCTGATACGCAGTATTTT.

To note about this clonotype: This could be a read error, since a much larger clone is one nucleotide away. The rearrangement uses TRBV5-1 and TRBJ2-1, with no clear D. Trimming left V 4 bases short and J 6 bases short, with 14 bases between. Germline V gene lookup returns CDR1 SGHRS and CDR2 YFSETQ. This CDR3 contains 14 residues. CDR3 sequence reads: CASSPLVEGNEQFF. The CDR3, as DNA: TGCGCCAGCAGCCCCCTAGTGGAAGGCAATGAGCAGTTCTTC.

This clonotype was detected many times. This chain connects TRBV7-2 to TRBJ2-7; tentatively, D is TRBD1 or TRBD2 (5 bases each). The ends were cut back, 5 bases at V and 1 base at J, with 21 bases in the middle. The CDR3 runs to 17 residues. The germline gives CDR1 SGHTA, CDR2 FQGNSA. CDR3 sequence: CASSRQGTSRASYEQYF. CDR3 nucleotides: TGTGCCAGCAGCCGACAAGGGACGTCTAGGGCTTCCTACGAGCAGTACTTC.

The chain uses TRBV19 and TRBJ2-5, with 8 bases that match TRBD1. The germline V gene has CDR1 LNHDA and CDR2 SQIVND (reference sequence). Trimming took 3 bases from V and 3 from J; bases not matched to a gene: 6. The CDR3 totals 15 residues. This CDR3 is CASSIPGQGEETQYF. CDR3 in DNA: TGTGCCAGTAGTATCCCTGGACAGGGAGAAGAGACCCAGTACTTC.

This clonotype was counted ten times or more. The rearrangement uses TRBV2 and TRBJ2-3, with 10 nucleotides matching TRBD2. From germline, CDR1 is SNHLY and CDR2 FYNNEI. Trimming removed 0 bases from V and 10 bases from J; junction bases left unmatched: 10. The CDR3 has 16 amino acids. The DNA of the CDR3 is TGTGCCAGCAGTGAAGCGCGTAGCGGGGGGCCGGGAGCGCAGTATTTT. Translated, it gives CASSEARSGGPGAQYF.

This clonotype was found many times. The rearrangement links TRBV30 to TRBJ1-5, with a possible D match to TRBD1 (6 bases). This CDR3 is 14 amino acids long. V lost 3 bases and J 0 bases, leaving 9 bases between the germline ends. Per germline, CDR1 GTSNPN and CDR2 SVGIG (reference sequence). The CDR3 sequence is CAWSRDNSNQPQHF. In nucleotides, the CDR3 is TGTGCCTGGAGCAGGGACAATAGCAATCAGCCCCAGCATTTT.